This T cell receptor beta chain was recovered during a study of Ad26.COV2.S vaccination and SARS-CoV-2 variants. Study-level points and caveats: Relative to placebo recipients, vaccine recipients exhibited elevated spike-specific TCR breadth. Post-vaccination breadth of spike-specific CD8+ and CD4+ T cell responses was reportedly substantial.

In regard to this clone: Its antigen is unknown.

Germline lookup yields CDR1 MNHEY and CDR2 SVGAGI. The CDR3 has 13 amino acids. V was cut by 7 bases and J by 5 bases, with 15 bases left in between. The protocol was immunoSEQ multiplex PCR, while the TCRdb copy is restricted to in-frame clones and leaves out a portion. The sample consists of hundreds of thousands of clones, 89% of them appearing once. The treatment here: roughly 19 received Ad26.COV2.S at low or high dose, single or two shots; roughly 5 received placebo; per-sample allocation not given. Vaccine and placebo recipients were sampled on day 63 after the first injection. The material sequenced was peripheral blood, taken in a trial of Ad26.COV2.S vaccine versus placebo. The genes are TRBV6-5 and TRBJ2-7; perhaps TRBD2 as D (5 bases). This clonotype was sampled from a person between 18 and 65 years old who received the Ad26.COV2.S COVID-19 vaccine or a placebo. The CDR3 sequence: CASTRVAGDEQYF. The CDR3 nucleotides read TGTGCCAGCACCCGGGTGGCCGGGGACGAGCAGTACTTC.